This T cell receptor beta chain was documented in a study of blood T cell repertoires in COVID-19. The data were produced by immunoSEQ multiplex PCR, yet TCRdb's version contains in-frame clones alone and is incomplete. The sample holds about 210,000 clones; about 84% are singletons and the top ten take 5% to 7%. Germline CDR1 reads SGHDN; CDR2 reads FVKESK. The CDR3 sequence is 15 residues long. Germline trimming cut 4 bases from V and 7 bases from J; bases unmatched to any gene: 13. What was sequenced was PBMCs or T cells enriched from blood (not recorded which). The V call is TRBV14, the J call TRBJ2-7; TRBD2 matches 7 bases. This TCR derives from a man aged 40-50 years with acute COVID-19. CDR3 region: CASSPRLAVFPEQYF. In DNA, the CDR3 is TGTGCCAGCAGCCCCCGGCTAGCGGTTTTTCCGGAGCAGTACTTC.